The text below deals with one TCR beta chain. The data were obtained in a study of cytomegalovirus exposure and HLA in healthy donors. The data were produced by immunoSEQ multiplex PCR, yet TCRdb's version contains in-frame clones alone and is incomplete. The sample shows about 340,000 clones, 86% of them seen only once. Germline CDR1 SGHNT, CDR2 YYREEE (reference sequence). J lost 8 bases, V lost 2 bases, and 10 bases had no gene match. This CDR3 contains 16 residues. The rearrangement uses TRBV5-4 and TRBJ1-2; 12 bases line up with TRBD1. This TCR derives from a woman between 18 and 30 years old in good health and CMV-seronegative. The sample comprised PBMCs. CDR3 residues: CASSFPPGQGAYGYTF. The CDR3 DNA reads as TGTGCCAGCAGCTTCCCCCCGGGACAGGGGGCTTACGGCTACACCTTC.